Presented here are 32 T cell receptor beta chains from one specimen sequenced in a study of OX40 agonist ivuxolimab in advanced cancers. Here immunoSEQ multiplex PCR was the method, and the copy in TCRdb shows in-frame clones only, minus some. The sample holds tens of thousands of clones, 91% seen once. The sequencing here drew on CD4+ or CD8+ T cells sorted from blood, taken in a trial of the OX40 agonist ivuxolimab. The receptors derive from an adult with an advanced solid tumor such as melanoma, head and neck, liver or kidney cancer.

The rearrangement uses TRBV6-1 and TRBJ2-5; 8 nucleotides align to TRBD2. The CDR3 runs 14 residues. CDR1 MNHNS and CDR2 SASEGT come from the germline V gene. V lost 11 bases and J lost 4; bases outside the gene matches: 12. The CDR3 reads CASTLAGGLETQYF. The CDR3, as DNA: TGTGCCTCGACCCTGGCGGGAGGTCTAGAGACCCAGTACTTC.

The rearrangement links TRBV5-4 to TRBJ2-5; D is possibly TRBD2 (6 bases). CDR3 length equals 16 residues. The V end lost 0 bases, the J end lost 5 bases, and 17 bases lay between the germline ends. CDR1 and CDR2 from the germline V gene are SGHNT and YYREEE (reference sequence). DNA of the CDR3: TGTGCCAGCAGCTTGGGACCGGGACTGGCTGGGGAGACCCAGTACTTC. This codes for CASSLGPGLAGETQYF.

The rearrangement uses TRBV6-5 and TRBJ2-3; unclear D gene. V was clipped by 7 bases and J by 0 bases, with 8 bases between them. This CDR3 contains 13 residues. Germline V gene sequence: CDR1 MNHEY, CDR2 SVGAGI. CDR3 bases: TGTGCCAGCACTGCTGCTAGCACAGATACGCAGTATTTT. It translates to CASTAASTDTQYF.

This chain connects TRBV11-2 to TRBJ2-7; D possibly corresponds to TRBD1 (5 bases). The CDR3 spans 13 residues. Looked up from germline, CDR1 is SGHAT and CDR2 is FQNNGV. V was cut by 1 base and J by 2 bases, with 6 bases left in between. DNA of the CDR3: TGTGCCAGCAGCTTAGCAGGGACCTACGAGCAGTACTTC. Translation: CASSLAGTYEQYF.

The genes are TRBV28 and TRBJ1-5, with D perhaps TRBD1 (5 bases). V lost 7 bases and J 3 bases, leaving 16 bases between the germline ends. Germline CDR1 MDHEN, CDR2 SYDVKM. The CDR3 runs to 15 residues. The CDR3: CASTTRQKNNQPQHF. CDR3 bases: TGTGCCAGCACCACCAGACAGAAAAACAATCAGCCCCAGCATTTT.

Remarks on this clone: The junction differs from germline at one of its ends, possibly a read error. CDR3 amino acids: CASSSPGQGAETQYF. In nucleotides, the CDR3 is TGTGCTAGCAGCTCGCCGGGACAGGGGGCAGAGACCCAGTACTTC. The rearrangement joins TRBV7-7 to TRBJ2-5, with 12 bases fitting TRBD1. This CDR3 has 15 residues. Germline assignment: CDR1 SSHAT and CDR2 FNYEAQ (reference sequence).

This chain links TRBV7-2 with TRBJ2-6; D unclear. In germline, CDR1 is SGHTA, CDR2 FQGNSA. CDR3 size: 17 residues. Trimming took off 5 bases at V and 0 bases at J, with 14 bases between the two ends. CDR3 nucleotides: TGTGCCAGCAGCCGTAACTCAGATTCCTCTGGGGCCAACGTCCTGACTTTC. It translates to CASSRNSDSSGANVLTF.

The gene calls are TRBV18 and TRBJ1-5; TRBD1 matches 7 bases. J lost 0 bases, V lost 5 bases, and 16 bases had no gene match. Germline V gives CDR1 KGHSH, CDR2 LQKENI. CDR3 length: 19 residues. CDR3 residues: CASSSSFNGQEVSNQPQHF. The CDR3 DNA reads TGTGCCAGCTCATCCAGCTTTAATGGACAGGAGGTTAGCAATCAGCCCCAGCATTTT. The variable domain in full, with the rest retrieved from reference TRBV18 and TRBJ1-5, is NAGVMQNPRHLVRRRGQEARLRCSPMKGHSHVYWYRQLPEEGLKFMVYLQKENIIDESGMPKERFSAEFPKEGPSILRIQQVVRGDSAAYFCASSSSFNGQEVSNQPQHFGDGTRLSIL.

This chain connects TRBV6-5 to TRBJ1-3; D is undetermined. Germline lookup yields CDR1 MNHEY and CDR2 SVGAGI. The CDR3 has 12 residues. V was shortened by 6 bases and J by 3 bases, with 6 bases between the two germline ends. The DNA of the CDR3 is TGTGCCAGCAGAAGGTTTGGAAACACCATATATTTT. Translating gives CASRRFGNTIYF.

In this sample, this clone turned up once. This chain joins TRBV19 and TRBJ2-5; D unclear. CDR3 length: 14 residues. The germline V and J ends were trimmed by 5 bases and 4 bases, with 14 bases remaining between them. CDR1 LNHDA and CDR2 SQIVND come from the germline V gene (reference sequence). The CDR3 DNA follows: TGTGCCAGTAGTCAGCCTGGGTCTGCAGAGACCCAGTACTTC. Translation gives CASSQPGSAETQYF.

V is TRBV28 and J is TRBJ1-5; no clear D gene. Germline values: CDR1 MDHEN, CDR2 SYDVKM. CDR3 length equals 13 residues. The V end lost 2 bases, the J end lost 5 bases, and 7 bases lay between the germline ends. CDR3 residues: CASSLNTHQPQHF. The DNA for the CDR3 is TGTGCCAGCAGTTTAAACACCCATCAGCCCCAGCATTTT.

The chain uses TRBV9 and TRBJ2-2; D gene unclear. The CDR3 runs 14 residues. Germline-derived CDR1 and CDR2 are SGDLS and YYNGEE. Trimming shortened V by 2 bases and J by 2 bases, and 7 bases separated the two germline ends. The CDR3 DNA is TGTGCCAGCAGCGTTAGACCAAACACCGGGGAGCTGTTTTTT. Amino acids: CASSVRPNTGELFF.

This clone has only one observation. CDR3 DNA sequence: TGCGCCAGCAGCTCCGGGACGGCGTCCGGAGAGACCCAGTACTTC. This codes for CASSSGTASGETQYF. The V call is TRBV5-1, the J call TRBJ2-5; tentatively, D is TRBD1 or TRBD2 (5 bases each). The CDR3 has 15 residues. CDR1 and CDR2 from the germline V gene are SGHRS and YFSETQ. The V gene lost 3 bases and the J gene lost 4 bases, with 16 bases spanning the gap. Looking up the rest from reference TRBV5-1 and TRBJ2-5 gives the full variable domain: KAGVTQTPRYLIKTRGQQVTLSCSPISGHRSVSWYQQTPGQGLQFLFEYFSETQRNKGNFPGRFSGRQFSNSRSEMNVSTLELGDSALYLCASSSGTASGETQYFGPGTRLLVL.

This chain links TRBV5-1 with TRBJ1-4; D uncertain. CDR1 is SGHRS and CDR2 is YFSETQ in the germline V gene. Trimming left V 3 bases short and J 5 bases short, with 11 bases between. The CDR3 length is 14 residues. CDR3 in DNA: TGCGCCAGCAGCTCTCAATCCAAGAATGAAAAACTGTTTTTT. Its protein product is CASSSQSKNEKLFF.

The rearrangement links TRBV2 to TRBJ2-1; 7 bases map to TRBD2. This CDR3 has 16 residues. Germline V lookup: CDR1 SNHLY, CDR2 FYNNEI. J was trimmed by 4 bases and V by 5 bases; bases with no gene match: 11. The CDR3 sequence: CASSPPRPGGYNEQFF. The CDR3, as DNA: TGTGCCAGCAGTCCCCCGCGGCCGGGAGGTTACAATGAGCAGTTCTTC.

The V gene is TRBV29-1, the J gene TRBJ2-7; the match to TRBD2 covers 11 bases. V lost 4 bases, J lost 2 bases, and 1 base stayed unmatched. This CDR3 spans 13 amino acids. CDR1 is SQVTM and CDR2 is ANQGSEA in the germline V gene. The CDR3 bases are TGCAGCGTTGCGACTAGCGGGACCTACGAGCAGTACTTC. Protein: CSVATSGTYEQYF.

The genes are TRBV19 and TRBJ2-1; 9 bases match TRBD2. Per the germline V gene, CDR1 is LNHDA and CDR2 is SQIVND (reference sequence). The V segment lost 4 bases and the J segment 9 bases; nucleotides outside the gene matches: 7. The CDR3 covers 14 residues. CDR3: CASSSPGLASEQFF. The CDR3 DNA reads TGTGCCAGTAGTAGTCCGGGACTAGCCAGTGAGCAGTTCTTC.

This sequence joins TRBV5-1 and TRBJ2-7; 12 bases line up with TRBD2. The CDR3 covers 18 residues. The junction had 7 bases not matched to a gene; V was cut back by 0 bases and J by 0 bases. Germline V gives CDR1 SGHRS, CDR2 YFSETQ. The CDR3 DNA is TGCGCCAGCAGCTTGGTGCCTAGCGGGAGGGCTACCTCCTACGAGCAGTACTTC. This codes for CASSLVPSGRATSYEQYF. The full variable domain, rest sourced from reference TRBV5-1 and TRBJ2-7, is KAGVTQTPRYLIKTRGQQVTLSCSPISGHRSVSWYQQTPGQGLQFLFEYFSETQRNKGNFPGRFSGRQFSNSRSEMNVSTLELGDSALYLCASSLVPSGRATSYEQYFGPGTRLTVT.

As for this clone: At one of its ends the junction is not consistent with the germline gene, which may arise from a read error. The chain employs TRBV7-9 and TRBJ2-3; weak D call: TRBD2 (5 bases). Germline assignment: CDR1 SEHNR and CDR2 FQNEAQ (reference sequence). The CDR3 length is 15 residues. The CDR3: CASTLSAAGTDTQYF. The DNA for the CDR3 is TGTGCCAGCACCTTATCAGCGGCCGGCACAGATACGCAGTATTTT.

This clone was recorded a few times. This rearrangement joins TRBV19 to TRBJ1-5, with D perhaps matching TRBD1 (6 bases). Germline V gene lookup returns CDR1 LNHDA and CDR2 SQIVND (reference sequence). This CDR3 comprises 15 residues. The V end lost 3 bases, the J end lost 2 bases, and 11 bases lay between the germline ends. In nucleotides, the CDR3 is TGTGCCAGTAGTATTGGCAGGGGAGGCAATCAGCCCCAGCATTTT. Amino acids: CASSIGRGGNQPQHF.

The rearrangement joins TRBV5-4 to TRBJ2-7; D is possibly TRBD2 (5 bases). Germline CDR1 reads SGHNT; CDR2 reads YYREEE (reference sequence). The V gene lost 2 bases and the J gene lost 5 bases, with 11 bases spanning the gap. This CDR3 is built from 13 residues. The CDR3 reads CASSFSGLDEQYF. Here the CDR3 DNA reads TGTGCCAGCAGCTTTTCAGGACTGGACGAGCAGTACTTC. Supplemented by reference TRBV5-4 and TRBJ2-7, the full variable domain reads ETGVTQSPTHLIKTRGQQVTLRCSSQSGHNTVSWYQQALGQGPQFIFQYYREEENGRGNFPPRFSGLQFPNYSSELNVNALELDDSALYLCASSFSGLDEQYFGPGTRLTVT.

The gene calls are TRBV5-5 and TRBJ2-7, with 7 bases aligning to TRBD2. Germline V lookup: CDR1 SGHKS, CDR2 YYEKEE (reference sequence). The ends lost 0 bases at V and 3 bases at J; junction bases unmatched: 6. This CDR3 is built from 15 residues. The CDR3 is CASSLEAGKGYEQYF. The CDR3 nucleotides are TGTGCCAGCAGCTTGGAAGCGGGAAAAGGCTACGAGCAGTACTTC.

V is TRBV28 and J is TRBJ2-7; weak D call: TRBD1 (5 bases). Per germline, CDR1 MDHEN and CDR2 SYDVKM. The germline V and J ends were trimmed by 2 bases and 2 bases, with 13 bases remaining between them. The CDR3 has 15 amino acids. CDR3 protein: CASSLRSQGTYEQYF. CDR3 bases: TGTGCCAGCAGTTTACGCTCCCAGGGAACCTACGAGCAGTACTTC.

V usage is TRBV10-1 and J usage is TRBJ2-3; D is possibly TRBD2 (5 bases). From germline, CDR1 is WNHNN and CDR2 SYGVQD (reference sequence). This CDR3 is 13 amino acids long. The germline V and J ends were trimmed by 7 bases and 2 bases, with 10 bases remaining between them. DNA of the CDR3: TGCGCCAGCAACGGGGAATACACAGATACGCAGTATTTT. Protein: CASNGEYTDTQYF.

This clone has only one observation. The V call is TRBV21-1, the J call TRBJ2-1; TRBD1, the D gene given by the table, was not confirmed from the DNA. TRBV21-1 is a pseudogene. This CDR3 spans 12 amino acids. This CDR3 reads CASTPPTDEQFF. The CDR3 region has the DNA TGTGCCAGCACCCCCCCAACAGATGAGCAGTTCTTC.

The rearrangement uses TRBV19 and TRBJ1-6, with D hard to call. Trimming left V 4 bases short and J 10 bases short, with 14 bases between. The CDR3 loop spans 14 amino acids. Germline CDR1 reads LNHDA; CDR2 reads SQIVND (reference sequence). CDR3 in amino acids: CASSTVQQESPLHF. As DNA, the CDR3 is TGTGCCAGTAGTACAGTCCAGCAGGAGTCACCCCTCCACTTT.

This chain connects TRBV28 to TRBJ1-1; no definite D call. The CDR3 consists of 14 residues. V was pared by 6 bases and J by 6 bases, with 17 bases between. CDR1 and CDR2 (germline): MDHEN, SYDVKM. CDR3 sequence (DNA): TGTGCCAGCAGGCGCGCAGGAGGCGTTTCTGAAGCTTTCTTT. It specifies CASRRAGGVSEAFF.

This chain connects TRBV6-6 to TRBJ2-7; the D is unclear. This CDR3 is built from 15 residues. Germline CDR1 MNHNY, CDR2 SVGAGI (reference sequence). Trimming took 0 bases from V and 6 from J, leaving 15 bases between them. This CDR3 reads CASSYSTDHPTEQYF. CDR3 nucleotides: TGTGCCAGCAGTTACTCGACTGACCACCCAACCGAGCAGTACTTC.

This clone was recorded once. This rearrangement joins TRBV5-8 to TRBJ2-3, with D possibly matching TRBD1 (5 bases). CDR1 and CDR2 (germline): SGHTS, YDEGEE. This CDR3 spans 13 amino acids. V lost 4 bases to trimming and J lost 1 base, with 7 bases between them. In nucleotides, the CDR3 is TGTGCCAGCAGCCGCAGGGGCACAGATACGCAGTATTTT. Amino acid sequence: CASSRRGTDTQYF.

J is TRBJ2-5 and V is TRBV7-9; possible D gene TRBD1, 6 bases. The germline V gene has CDR1 SEHNR and CDR2 FQNEAQ (reference sequence). V was pared by 5 bases and J by 2 bases, with 12 bases between. The CDR3 is 14 residues long. This CDR3 reads CASSNGDTQETQYF. The CDR3 nucleotides read TGTGCCAGCAGCAACGGGGACACTCAAGAGACCCAGTACTTC.

This rearrangement joins TRBV21-1 to TRBJ2-7; the D segment call TRBD1 is taken from the table without a DNA check. TRBV21-1 is recorded as a pseudogene. CDR3 length equals 15 residues. CDR3 residues: CASSNPEGVSYEQYF. Here the CDR3 DNA reads TGTGCCAGCAGCAATCCGGAAGGGGTCAGCTACGAGCAGTACTTC.

The rearrangement links TRBV9 to TRBJ2-2; 8 bases are shared with TRBD1. The V gene end was trimmed by 4 bases and the J gene end by 1 base; junction bases not matched to a gene: 3. The CDR3 covers 15 residues. Looked up from germline, CDR1 is SGDLS and CDR2 is YYNGEE. The CDR3 here is CASSPGQGNTGELFF. CDR3 nucleotide sequence: TGTGCCAGCAGCCCAGGACAGGGGAACACCGGGGAGCTGTTTTTT.